This is a list of T cell receptor beta chains from one sample in a study of blood T cells in healthy people across ages. TCRdb re-analysed the 5' RACE reads in MiXCR, keeping a single row per CDR3 protein. This sample has more than 500,000 distinct CDR3 sequences, with roughly a quarter found just once. The same sample was also used in a study of T cells of mothers and their children.

The material sequenced was blood. These receptors all stem from a boy aged 2 to 9 in good health. Both conserved end residues are part of each CDR3. The D gene is left open where the match is weak. The size of a clone is reported for some rows only, either as once, few or many, or as a class for expanded clones.

D: TRBD1
J: TRBJ2-2
length: 17
V: TRBV29-1
size: few
CDR3: CSVEGFPETGVSGELFF
DNA: TGCAGCGTTGAGGGGTTTCCGGAGACAGGGGTTTCCGGGGAGCTGTTTTTT

D: NA
J: TRBJ2-7
length: 15
V: TRBV7-8
size: NA
CDR3: CASSPLGPPPLEQYF
DNA: TGTGCCAGCAGCCCCCTTGGACCGCCGCCCCTCGAGCAGTACTTC

D: NA
J: TRBJ2-1
length: 15
V: TRBV19
size: NA
CDR3: CASSIKDSPYNEQFF
DNA: TGTGCCAGTAGTATAAAAGACTCTCCCTACAATGAGCAGTTCTTC

D: NA
J: TRBJ2-1
length: 14
V: TRBV9
size: NA
CDR3: CASSVAQPQNEQFF
DNA: TGTGCCAGCAGCGTAGCGCAGCCCCAGAATGAGCAGTTCTTC

D: NA
J: TRBJ2-7
length: 15
V: TRBV7-9
size: few
CDR3: CASSLAQGARYEQYF
DNA: TGTGCCAGCAGCTTAGCGCAGGGCGCCAGGTACGAGCAGTACTTC

D: TRBD2
J: TRBJ2-5
length: 14
V: TRBV5-1
size: NA
CDR3: CASSLGTSSETQYF
DNA: TGCGCCAGCAGCTTGGGGACTAGCTCGGAGACCCAGTACTTC

D: NA
J: TRBJ2-3
length: 16
V: TRBV7-2
size: NA
CDR3: CASSTLGGLYTDTQYF
DNA: TGTGCCAGCAGCACGCTCGGAGGGTTGTACACAGATACGCAGTATTTT

D: NA
J: TRBJ2-3
length: 18
V: TRBV20-1
size: NA
CDR3: CSARTLLPARASTDTQYF
DNA: TGCAGTGCTAGAACCCTCTTGCCAGCAAGGGCCAGCACAGATACGCAGTATTTT

D: NA
J: TRBJ2-1
length: 15
V: TRBV27
size: few
CDR3: CASSSNPQGNNEQFF
DNA: TGTGCCAGCAGTTCCAACCCACAGGGAAACAATGAGCAGTTCTTC

D: NA
J: TRBJ2-4
length: 14
V: TRBV6-2/TRBV6-3
size: few
CDR3: CASKRTGDKNIQYF
DNA: TGTGCCAGCAAACGTACGGGGGACAAAAACATTCAGTACTTC

D: NA
J: TRBJ2-7
length: 13
V: TRBV27
size: NA
CDR3: CASSFLGLNEQYF
DNA: TGCGCCAGCAGTTTCTTGGGGCTTAACGAGCAGTACTTC

D: NA
J: TRBJ1-1
length: 13
V: TRBV6-5
size: once
CDR3: CASSYSRGGDAFF
DNA: TGTGCCAGCAGTTACTCGAGGGGGGGGGACGCTTTCTTT

D: NA
J: TRBJ2-5
length: 15
V: TRBV2
size: few
CDR3: CASSGVRGRGETQYF
DNA: TGTGCCAGCAGCGGCGTAAGGGGGAGGGGAGAGACCCAGTACTTC

D: TRBD2
J: TRBJ2-7
length: 15
V: TRBV20-1
size: NA
CDR3: CSARVVSGRPGEQYF
DNA: TGCAGTGCTAGAGTTGTTAGCGGGAGGCCGGGGGAGCAGTACTTC

D: NA
J: TRBJ1-1
length: 11
V: TRBV10-2
size: few
CDR3: CASRENTEAFF
DNA: TGCGCCAGCAGAGAAAACACTGAAGCTTTCTTT

D: NA
J: TRBJ1-4
length: 17
V: TRBV12-5
size: NA
CDR3: CASGLANVGTMGEKLFF
DNA: TGCGCTAGTGGTTTGGCGAATGTTGGGACAATGGGTGAAAAACTGTTTTTT

D: NA
J: TRBJ2-6
length: 13
V: TRBV29-1
size: few
CDR3: CSVEEYGANVLTF
DNA: TGCAGCGTTGAAGAATATGGGGCCAACGTCCTGACTTTC

D: NA
J: TRBJ1-2
length: 13
V: TRBV6-5
size: few
CDR3: CASNDGSNYGYTF
DNA: TGTGCCAGCAATGACGGGAGTAACTATGGCTACACCTTC

D: NA
J: TRBJ2-1
length: 14
V: TRBV7-9
size: few
CDR3: CASSEAGPLNEQFF
DNA: TGTGCCAGCAGCGAAGCCGGGCCTTTAAATGAACAGTTCTTC

D: NA
J: TRBJ1-2
length: 13
V: TRBV14
size: NA
CDR3: CASSQVRGDGYTF
DNA: TGTGCCAGCAGCCAAGTCCGAGGGGATGGCTACACCTTC

D: TRBD1
J: TRBJ1-1
length: 15
V: TRBV27
size: NA
CDR3: CASSSRQGRGTEAFF
DNA: TGTGCCAGCAGTTCACGACAGGGACGTGGCACTGAAGCTTTCTTT

D: NA
J: TRBJ1-5
length: 12
V: TRBV6-2/TRBV6-3
size: NA
CDR3: CASSTWNQPQHF
DNA: TGTGCCAGCAGTACGTGGAATCAGCCCCAGCATTTT